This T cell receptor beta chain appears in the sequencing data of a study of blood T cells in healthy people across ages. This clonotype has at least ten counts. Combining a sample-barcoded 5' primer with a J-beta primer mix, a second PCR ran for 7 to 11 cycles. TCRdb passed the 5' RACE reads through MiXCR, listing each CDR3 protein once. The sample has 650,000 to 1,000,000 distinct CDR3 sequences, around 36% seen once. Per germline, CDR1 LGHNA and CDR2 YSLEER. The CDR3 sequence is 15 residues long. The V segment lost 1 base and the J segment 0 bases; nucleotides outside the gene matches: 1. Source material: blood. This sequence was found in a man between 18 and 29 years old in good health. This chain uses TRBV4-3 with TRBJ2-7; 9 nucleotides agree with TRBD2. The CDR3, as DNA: TGCGCCAGCAGCCAAGGGACTAGCGTCTCCTACGAGCAGTACTTC. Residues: CASSQGTSVSYEQYF.